This T cell receptor beta chain is from a study of T cell clonality in common variable immunodeficiency. TCRdb keeps only in-frame clones here, not all; method: immunoSEQ multiplex PCR. The sample was found to contain around 40,000 clones, and every one recurs. Remarks on this clone: Its antigen is not known.

Study-level points and caveats: Fewer deletions and N-nucleotide insertions were reportedly seen in common variable immunodeficiency TCR beta sequences.

The sequence was collected from a human donor with common variable immunodeficiency. The sequenced material came from peripheral blood mononuclear cells.

The part of the CDR3 DNA that was read is TGTGCCAGCAGCTTGGTGGCGGTCGGA. This gives the protein CASSLVAVG. The full-length CDR3 reads as CASSLVAVGYTF. The chain carries TRBV5-6 and TRBJ1-2; D uncertain. The read ends 3 residues shy of where the CDR3 ends; the end is completed using the germline J gene. The germline V gene encodes CDR1 SGHDT and CDR2 YYEEEE. The CDR3 is 12 amino acids.